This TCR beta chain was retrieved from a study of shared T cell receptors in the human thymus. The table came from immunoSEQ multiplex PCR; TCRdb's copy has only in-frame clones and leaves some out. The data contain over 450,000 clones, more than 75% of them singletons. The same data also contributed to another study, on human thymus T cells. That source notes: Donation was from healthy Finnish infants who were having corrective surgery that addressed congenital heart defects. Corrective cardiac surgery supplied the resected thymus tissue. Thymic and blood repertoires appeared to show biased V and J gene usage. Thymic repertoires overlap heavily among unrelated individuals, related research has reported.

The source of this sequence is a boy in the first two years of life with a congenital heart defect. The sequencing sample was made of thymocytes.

CDR3 bases: TGCGCCAGCAGCCACTCGGGAGTAGGAAATGAGCAGTTCTTC. It yields the protein CASSHSGVGNEQFF. This sequence joins TRBV4-1 and TRBJ2-1; possibly TRBD2 for D (6 bases). V dropped 3 bases and J dropped 7 bases, with 13 bases sitting between them. The CDR3 runs to 14 residues. From germline, CDR1 is MGHRA and CDR2 YSYEKL.